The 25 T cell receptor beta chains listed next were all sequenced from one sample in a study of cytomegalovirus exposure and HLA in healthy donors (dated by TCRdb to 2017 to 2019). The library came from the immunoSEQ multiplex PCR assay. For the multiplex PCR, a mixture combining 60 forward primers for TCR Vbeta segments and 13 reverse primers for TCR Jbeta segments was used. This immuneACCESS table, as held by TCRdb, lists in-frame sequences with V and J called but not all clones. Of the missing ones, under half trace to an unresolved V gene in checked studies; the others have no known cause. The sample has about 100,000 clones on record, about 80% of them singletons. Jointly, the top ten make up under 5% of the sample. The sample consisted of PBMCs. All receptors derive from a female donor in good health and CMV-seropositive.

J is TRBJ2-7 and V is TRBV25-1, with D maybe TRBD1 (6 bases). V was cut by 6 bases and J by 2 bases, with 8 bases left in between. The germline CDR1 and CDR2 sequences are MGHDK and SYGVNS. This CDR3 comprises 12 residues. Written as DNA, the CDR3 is TGTGCCAGCAGACAGGGACCCTACGAGCAGTACTTC. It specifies CASRQGPYEQYF.

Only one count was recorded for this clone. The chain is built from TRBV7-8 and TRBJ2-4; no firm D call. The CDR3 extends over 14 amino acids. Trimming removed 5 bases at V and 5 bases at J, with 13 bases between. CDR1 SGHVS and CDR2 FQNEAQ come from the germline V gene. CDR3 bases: TGTGCCAGCAGCCCCGCTAAGGCGGAAAACATTCAGTACTTC. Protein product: CASSPAKAENIQYF.

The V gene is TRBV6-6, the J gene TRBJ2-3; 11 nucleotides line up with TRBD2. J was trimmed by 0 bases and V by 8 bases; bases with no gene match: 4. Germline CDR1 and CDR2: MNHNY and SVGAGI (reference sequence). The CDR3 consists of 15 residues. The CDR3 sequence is CASGRLAGSTDTQYF. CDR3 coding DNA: TGTGCCAGCGGGAGACTAGCGGGGAGCACAGATACGCAGTATTTT.

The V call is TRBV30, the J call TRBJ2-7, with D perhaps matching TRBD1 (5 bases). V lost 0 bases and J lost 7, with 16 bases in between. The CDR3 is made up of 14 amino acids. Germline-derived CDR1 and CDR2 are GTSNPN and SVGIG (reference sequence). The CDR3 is CAWSVGRATKEQYF. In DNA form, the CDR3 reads TGTGCCTGGAGTGTGGGCAGGGCAACGAAGGAGCAGTACTTC. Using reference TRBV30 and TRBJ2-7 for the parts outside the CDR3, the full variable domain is SQTIHQWPATLVQPVGSPLSLECTVEGTSNPNLYWYRQAAGRGLQLLFYSVGIGQISSEVPQNLSASRPQDRQFILSSKKLLLSDSGFYLCAWSVGRATKEQYFGPGTRLTVT.

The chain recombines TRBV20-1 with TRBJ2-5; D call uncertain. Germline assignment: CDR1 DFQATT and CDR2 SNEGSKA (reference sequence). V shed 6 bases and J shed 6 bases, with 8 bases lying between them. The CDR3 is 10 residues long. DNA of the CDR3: TGCAGTGCCCAGATACAGACCCAGTACTTC. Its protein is CSAQIQTQYF.

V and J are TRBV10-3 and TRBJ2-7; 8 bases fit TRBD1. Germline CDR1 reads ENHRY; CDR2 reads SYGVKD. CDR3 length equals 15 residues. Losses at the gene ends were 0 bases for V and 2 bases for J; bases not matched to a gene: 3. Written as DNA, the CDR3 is TGTGCCATCAGTGAGTCCGGACAGGGCCCCTACGAGCAGTACTTC. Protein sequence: CAISESGQGPYEQYF.

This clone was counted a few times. CDR3 protein: CASGLGRDTQYF. The CDR3 DNA follows: TGTGCTAGTGGTTTGGGTAGAGATACGCAGTATTTT. The gene calls are TRBV12-5 and TRBJ2-3; the D is unclear. The CDR3 loop spans 12 amino acids. The ends were cut back, 1 base at V and 5 bases at J, with 4 bases in the middle. Germline V lookup: CDR1 LGHNT, CDR2 FRNRAP.

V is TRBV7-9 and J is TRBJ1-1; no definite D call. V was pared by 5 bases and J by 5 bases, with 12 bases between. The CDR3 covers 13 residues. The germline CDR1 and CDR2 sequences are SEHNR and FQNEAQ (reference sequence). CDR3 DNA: TGTGCCAGCAGCAGGGATGGGAGGACTGAAGCTTTCTTT. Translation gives CASSRDGRTEAFF. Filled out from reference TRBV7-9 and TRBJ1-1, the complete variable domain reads DTGVSQNPRHKITKRGQNVTFRCDPISEHNRLYWYRQTLGQGPEFLTYFQNEAQLEKSRLLSDRFSAERPKGSFSTLEIQRTEQGDSAMYLCASSRDGRTEAFFGQGTRLTVV.

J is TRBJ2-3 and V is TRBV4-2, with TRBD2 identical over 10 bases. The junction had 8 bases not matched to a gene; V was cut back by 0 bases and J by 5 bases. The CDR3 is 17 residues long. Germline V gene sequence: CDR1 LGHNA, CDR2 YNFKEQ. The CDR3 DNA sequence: TGTGCCAGCAGCCAAGAGAGAGCGGGAGGGCCGGGAGATACGCAGTATTTT. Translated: CASSQERAGGPGDTQYF.

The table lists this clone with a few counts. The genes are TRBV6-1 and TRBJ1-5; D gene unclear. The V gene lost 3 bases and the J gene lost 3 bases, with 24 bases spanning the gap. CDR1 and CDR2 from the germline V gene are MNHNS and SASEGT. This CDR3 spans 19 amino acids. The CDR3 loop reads CASSDKGQTFPSPNQPQHF. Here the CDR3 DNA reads TGTGCCAGCAGTGATAAAGGTCAGACTTTTCCTTCCCCCAATCAGCCCCAGCATTTT.

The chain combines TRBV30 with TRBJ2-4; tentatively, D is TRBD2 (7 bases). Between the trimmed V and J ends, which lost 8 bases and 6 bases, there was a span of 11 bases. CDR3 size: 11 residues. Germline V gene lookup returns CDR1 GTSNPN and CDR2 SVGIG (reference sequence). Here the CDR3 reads CARGAGNIQYF. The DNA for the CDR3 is TGTGCCCGGGGGGCCGGAAACATTCAGTACTTC.

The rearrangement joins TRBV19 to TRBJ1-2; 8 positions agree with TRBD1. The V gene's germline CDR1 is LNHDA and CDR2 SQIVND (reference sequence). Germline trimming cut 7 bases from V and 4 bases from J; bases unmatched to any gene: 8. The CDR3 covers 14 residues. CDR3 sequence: CASKDRGASYGYTF. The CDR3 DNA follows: TGTGCCAGTAAAGACAGGGGAGCCTCCTATGGCTACACCTTC.

The CDR3 DNA reads as TGTGCCAGCAGCCCGGGGGGGGATGGCTACACCTTC. Its protein product is CASSPGGDGYTF. The chain uses TRBV5-6 and TRBJ1-2; the D gene is possibly TRBD1 (5 bases). The germline V gene has CDR1 SGHDT and CDR2 YYEEEE. Trimming pared 4 bases from V and 6 bases from J, leaving 10 bases between. This CDR3 region has 12 residues.

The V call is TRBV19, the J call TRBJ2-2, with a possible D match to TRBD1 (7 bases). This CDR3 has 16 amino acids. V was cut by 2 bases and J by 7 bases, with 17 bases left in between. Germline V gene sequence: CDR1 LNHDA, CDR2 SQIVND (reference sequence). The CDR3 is CASSIPSAGGNGELFF. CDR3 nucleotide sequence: TGTGCCAGTAGTATACCCTCGGCAGGGGGGAACGGGGAGCTGTTTTTT.

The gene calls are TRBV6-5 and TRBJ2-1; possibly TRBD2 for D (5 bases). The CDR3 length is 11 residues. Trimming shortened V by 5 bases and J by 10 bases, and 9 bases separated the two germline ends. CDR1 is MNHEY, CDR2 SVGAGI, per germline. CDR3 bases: TGTGCCAGCAGTGCCCCGGGAGAGCAGTTCTTC. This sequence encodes CASSAPGEQFF.

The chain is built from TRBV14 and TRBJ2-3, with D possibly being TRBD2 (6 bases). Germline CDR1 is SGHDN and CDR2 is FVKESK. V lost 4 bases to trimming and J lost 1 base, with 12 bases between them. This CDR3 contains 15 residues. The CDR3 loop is CASSPLGGGTDTQYF. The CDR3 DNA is TGTGCCAGCAGCCCATTGGGGGGTGGCACAGATACGCAGTATTTT.

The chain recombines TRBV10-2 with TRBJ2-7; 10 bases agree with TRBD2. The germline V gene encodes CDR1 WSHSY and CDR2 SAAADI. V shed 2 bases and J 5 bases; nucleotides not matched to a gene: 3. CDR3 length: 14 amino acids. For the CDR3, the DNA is TGCGCCAGCAGTGAGGGGAGCGGGAGGGACGAGCAGTACTTC. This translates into CASSEGSGRDEQYF.

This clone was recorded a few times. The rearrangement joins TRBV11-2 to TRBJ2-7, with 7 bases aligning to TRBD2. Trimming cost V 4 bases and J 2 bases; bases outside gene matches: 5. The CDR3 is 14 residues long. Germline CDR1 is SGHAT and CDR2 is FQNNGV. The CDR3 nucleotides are TGTGCCAGCAGCTCCCAGCGGGGTCCCTACGAGCAGTACTTC. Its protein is CASSSQRGPYEQYF.

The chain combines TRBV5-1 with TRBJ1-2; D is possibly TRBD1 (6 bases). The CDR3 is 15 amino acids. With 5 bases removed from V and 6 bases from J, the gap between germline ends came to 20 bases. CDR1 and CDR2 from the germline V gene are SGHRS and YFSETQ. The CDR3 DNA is TGCGCCAGCAGACGCGAAGACCAGGGGCCCAATGGCTACACCTTC. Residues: CASRREDQGPNGYTF.

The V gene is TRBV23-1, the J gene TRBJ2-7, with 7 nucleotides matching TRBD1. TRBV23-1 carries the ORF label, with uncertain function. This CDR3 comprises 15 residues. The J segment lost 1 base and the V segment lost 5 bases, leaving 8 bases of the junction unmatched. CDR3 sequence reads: CASSLGQLYSYEQYF. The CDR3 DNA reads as TGCGCCAGCAGTTTGGGACAGCTATATTCCTACGAGCAGTACTTC.

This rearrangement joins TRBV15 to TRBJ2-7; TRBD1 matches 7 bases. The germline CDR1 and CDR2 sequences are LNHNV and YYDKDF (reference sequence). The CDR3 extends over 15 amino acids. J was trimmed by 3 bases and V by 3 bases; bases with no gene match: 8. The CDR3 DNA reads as TGTGCCACCAGCAGTCGCAGGACAGGCTTCTACGAGCAGTACTTC. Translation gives CATSSRRTGFYEQYF.

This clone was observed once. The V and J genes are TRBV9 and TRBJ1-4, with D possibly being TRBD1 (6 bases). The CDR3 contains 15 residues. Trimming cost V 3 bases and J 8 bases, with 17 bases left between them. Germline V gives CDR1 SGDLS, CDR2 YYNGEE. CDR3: CASSEGGPGNEKLFF. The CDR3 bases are TGTGCCAGCAGCGAGGGGGGGCCGGGGAACGAAAAACTGTTTTTT.

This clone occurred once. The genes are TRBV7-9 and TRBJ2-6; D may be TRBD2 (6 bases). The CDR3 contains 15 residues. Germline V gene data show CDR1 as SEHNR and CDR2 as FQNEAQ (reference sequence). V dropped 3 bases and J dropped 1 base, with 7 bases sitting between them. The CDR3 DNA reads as TGTGCCAGCAGCTTCGGGGGTTCTGGGGCCAACGTCCTGACTTTC. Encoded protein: CASSFGGSGANVLTF.

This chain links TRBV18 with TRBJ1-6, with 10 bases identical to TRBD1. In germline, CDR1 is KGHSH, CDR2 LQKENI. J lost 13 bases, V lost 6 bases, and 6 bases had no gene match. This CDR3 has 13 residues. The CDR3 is CASSRDRGKPLHF. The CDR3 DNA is TGTGCCAGCTCGAGGGACAGGGGAAAGCCCCTCCACTTT. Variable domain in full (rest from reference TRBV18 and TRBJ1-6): NAGVMQNPRHLVRRRGQEARLRCSPMKGHSHVYWYRQLPEEGLKFMVYLQKENIIDESGMPKERFSAEFPKEGPSILRIQQVVRGDSAAYFCASSRDRGKPLHFGNGTRLTVT.

For the CDR3, the DNA is TGTGCCAGCGGGGCGGATCGAAACACCATATATTTT. Protein product: CASGADRNTIYF. The J gene is TRBJ1-3, the V gene TRBV6-1; D is possibly TRBD1 (5 bases). Trimming pared 8 bases from V and 5 bases from J, leaving 10 bases between. This CDR3 is 12 amino acids long. Germline V CDR1 and CDR2: MNHNS, SASEGT.